The clone carrying this T cell receptor (beta chain) was detected many times. Its antigen is as yet unknown. This CDR3 spans 12 amino acids. Per the germline V gene, CDR1 is DFQATT and CDR2 is SNEGSKA (reference sequence). Between the trimmed V and J ends, which lost 2 bases and 7 bases, there was a span of 9 bases. Previously described methods with listed TCR primers produced the bulk TCR libraries. MiXCR, run by TCRdb on the PCR reads, gives a single entry per CDR3 protein. The repertoire holds about 60,000 distinct CDR3 sequences, with roughly a fifth as singletons. This record comes from a study of molecular identifiers for immune sequencing clone quantification. Study-wide points: Detectable among about a million naive cells, according to reports, was Jurkat TCR RNA spiked in from one cell.

V is TRBV20-1 and J is TRBJ2-1; perhaps TRBD2 as D (6 bases). Specimen: naive CD8+ T cells from blood, with Jurkat cell RNA spiked in. The subset denotes: FACS-sorted CD8+CD4-CCR7+CD45RA+ naive T cells. This TCR came from a human donor in good health. Some libraries in this study had Jurkat cell RNA spiked in. CDR3 DNA sequence: TGCAGTGCTAGAAGCCTAGCGAATGAGCAGTTCTTC. Translation: CSARSLANEQFF.